This TCR beta chain emerged from a study of neurological immune-mediated disorders. Whole-study findings and limits: None of the CDR3 amino acid sequences in expanded clones turned up in more than one subject, which points to private repertoires in all groups. HTLV-1-associated myelopathy displayed the greatest TCR clonal expansion, and multiple sclerosis exhibited the smallest, lower than that of healthy controls.

This sample's time point: longitudinal time-point 2. The CDR3 covers 15 residues. The V end was cut by 4 bases, the J end by 3 bases, with 16 bases between. Germline V gene lookup returns CDR1 SGHRS and CDR2 YFSETQ. The authors produced cDNA by 5'RACE using 10-nucleotide random UMIs. TCRdb re-analysed the 5' RACE reads in MiXCR, keeping a single row per CDR3 protein. Among some 50,000 distinct CDR3 sequences listed, about 12% were seen once. The sample holds many counts of this clonotype. Its antigen is unknown. The TCR was taken from a male donor with HTLV-1-associated myelopathy (HAM/TSP). Specimen: PBMCs. The chain couples TRBV5-1 to TRBJ1-2; tentative D call: TRBD1 (6 bases). CDR3 residues: CASSKKGGLDYGYTF. The CDR3 nucleotides read TGCGCCAGCAGCAAAAAAGGGGGATTGGACTATGGCTACACCTTC. Using reference TRBV5-1 and TRBJ1-2 for the parts outside the CDR3, the full variable domain is KAGVTQTPRYLIKTRGQQVTLSCSPISGHRSVSWYQQTPGQGLQFLFEYFSETQRNKGNFPGRFSGRQFSNSRSEMNVSTLELGDSALYLCASSKKGGLDYGYTFGSGTRLTVV.